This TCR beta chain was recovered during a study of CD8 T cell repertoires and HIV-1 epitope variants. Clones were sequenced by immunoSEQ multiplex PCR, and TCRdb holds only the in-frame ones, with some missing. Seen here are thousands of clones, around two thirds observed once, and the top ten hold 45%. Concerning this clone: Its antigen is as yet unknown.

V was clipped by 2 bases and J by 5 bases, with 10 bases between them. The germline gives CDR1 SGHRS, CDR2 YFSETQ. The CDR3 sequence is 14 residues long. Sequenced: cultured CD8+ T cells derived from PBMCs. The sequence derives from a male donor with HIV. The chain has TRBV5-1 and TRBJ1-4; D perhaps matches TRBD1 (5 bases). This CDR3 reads CASSFSGPNEKLFF. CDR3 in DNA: TGCGCCAGCAGCTTCTCAGGGCCCAATGAAAAACTGTTTTTT.